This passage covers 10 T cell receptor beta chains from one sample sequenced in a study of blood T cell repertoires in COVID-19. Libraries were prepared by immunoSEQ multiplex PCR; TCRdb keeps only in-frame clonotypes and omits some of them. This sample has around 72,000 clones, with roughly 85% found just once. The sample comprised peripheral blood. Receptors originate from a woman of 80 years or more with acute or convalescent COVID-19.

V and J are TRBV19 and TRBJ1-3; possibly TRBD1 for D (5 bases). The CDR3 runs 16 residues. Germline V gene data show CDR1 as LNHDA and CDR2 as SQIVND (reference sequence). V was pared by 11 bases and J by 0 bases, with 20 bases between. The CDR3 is CAVTGVQGLSGNTIYF. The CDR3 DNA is TGTGCCGTCACTGGAGTCCAGGGACTCTCTGGAAACACCATATATTTT.

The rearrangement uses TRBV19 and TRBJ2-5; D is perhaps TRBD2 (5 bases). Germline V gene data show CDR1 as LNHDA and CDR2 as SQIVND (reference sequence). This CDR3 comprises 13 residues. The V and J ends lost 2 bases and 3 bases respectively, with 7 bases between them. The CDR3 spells CASSINGEETQYF. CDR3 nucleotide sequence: TGTGCCAGTAGTATAAACGGGGAAGAGACCCAGTACTTC.

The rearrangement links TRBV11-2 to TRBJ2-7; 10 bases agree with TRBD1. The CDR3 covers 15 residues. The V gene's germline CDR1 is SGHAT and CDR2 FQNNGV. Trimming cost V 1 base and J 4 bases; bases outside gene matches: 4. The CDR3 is CASSLASDRGYEQYF. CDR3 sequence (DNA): TGTGCCAGCAGCTTAGCCTCGGACAGGGGGTACGAGCAGTACTTC.

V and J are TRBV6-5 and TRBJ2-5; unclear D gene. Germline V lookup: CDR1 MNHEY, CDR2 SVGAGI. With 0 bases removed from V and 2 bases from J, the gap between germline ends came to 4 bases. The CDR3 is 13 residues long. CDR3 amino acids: CASSYSFQETQYF. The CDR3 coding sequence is TGTGCCAGCAGTTACTCCTTTCAAGAGACCCAGTACTTC.

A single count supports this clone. The CDR3 is CASRGGQFNQPQHF. The CDR3 DNA sequence: TGTGCCAGCAGGGGTGGACAGTTCAATCAGCCCCAGCATTTT. J is TRBJ1-5 and V is TRBV6-5, with D tentatively TRBD1 (6 bases). The CDR3 loop spans 14 amino acids. The germline V gene has CDR1 MNHEY and CDR2 SVGAGI. Trimming took off 6 bases at V and 3 bases at J, with 12 bases between the two ends.

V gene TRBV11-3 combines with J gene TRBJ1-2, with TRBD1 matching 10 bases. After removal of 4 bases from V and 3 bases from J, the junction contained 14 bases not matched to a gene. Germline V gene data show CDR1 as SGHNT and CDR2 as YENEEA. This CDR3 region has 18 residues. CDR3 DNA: TGTGCCAGCAGCTCCTTTAGGGGGACAGGGGATTTGGACTATGGCTACACCTTC. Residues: CASSSFRGTGDLDYGYTF.

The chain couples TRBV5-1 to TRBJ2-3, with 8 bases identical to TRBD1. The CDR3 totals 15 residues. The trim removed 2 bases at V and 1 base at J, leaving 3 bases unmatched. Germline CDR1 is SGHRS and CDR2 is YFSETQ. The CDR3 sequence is CASSLPTGGTDTQYF. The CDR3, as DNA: TGCGCCAGCAGCTTACCGACAGGGGGCACAGATACGCAGTATTTT.

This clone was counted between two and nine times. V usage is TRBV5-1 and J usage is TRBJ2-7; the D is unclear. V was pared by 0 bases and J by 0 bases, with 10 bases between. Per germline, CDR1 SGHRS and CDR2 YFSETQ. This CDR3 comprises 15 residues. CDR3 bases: TGCGCCAGCAGCTTGGTGGGCCTCAGCTCCTACGAGCAGTACTTC. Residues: CASSLVGLSSYEQYF.

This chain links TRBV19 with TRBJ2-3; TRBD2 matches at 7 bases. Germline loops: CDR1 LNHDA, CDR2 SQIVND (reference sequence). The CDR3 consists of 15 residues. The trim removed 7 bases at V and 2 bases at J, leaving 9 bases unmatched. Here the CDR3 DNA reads TGTGCCAGTACTTTGACTAGCTCCCCCACAGATACGCAGTATTTT. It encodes CASTLTSSPTDTQYF.

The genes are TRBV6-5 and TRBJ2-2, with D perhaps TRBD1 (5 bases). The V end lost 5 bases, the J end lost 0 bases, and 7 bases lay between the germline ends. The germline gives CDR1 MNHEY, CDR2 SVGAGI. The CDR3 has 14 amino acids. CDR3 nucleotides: TGTGCCAGCAGTCAGGGTGCGAACACCGGGGAGCTGTTTTTT. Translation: CASSQGANTGELFF.